A selection of T cell receptor beta chains follows, all from one sample in a study of identical twins. TCRdb fed the 5' RACE reads into MiXCR, producing one record per CDR3 protein. The data hold around 480,000 distinct CDR3 sequences, with roughly an eighth observed a single time. The same data also went into a second study, on yellow fever vaccine responses in identical twins.

Sequencing was performed on CD4+ T cells sorted from blood. The receptors stem from a woman aged 18-29 years in good health. The CDR3 runs from the conserved cysteine through the conserved F or W. The order of the fields is clone size, J gene, V gene, D gene, CDR3 DNA, CDR3 protein. D genes are given only for firm matches. Size values are once, few and many counts, or a class for expanded clones, and some rows have none.

clone size: few; J gene: TRBJ1-3; V gene: TRBV7-2; D gene: TRBD1; CDR3 DNA: TGTGCCAGCAGCCCCCGGGGACAGCCTGGAAACACCATATATTTT; CDR3 protein: CASSPRGQPGNTIYF
clone size: -; J gene: TRBJ2-7; V gene: TRBV2; D gene: TRBD2; CDR3 DNA: TGTGCCAGCAGACTGTACAGGGGACAGCTAGCGGGGGCCCTCCTCTACGAGCAGTACTTC; CDR3 protein: CASRLYRGQLAGALLYEQYF
clone size: few; J gene: TRBJ2-1; V gene: TRBV29-1; D gene: TRBD1; CDR3 DNA: TGCAGCGTAGACAGGGGGGTGCAGTTCTTC; CDR3 protein: CSVDRGVQFF
clone size: few; J gene: TRBJ1-5; V gene: TRBV12-3/TRBV12-4; D gene: TRBD1; CDR3 DNA: TGTGCCAGCAGTTTACCGACAGGGCTAGGCAATCAGCCCCAGCATTTT; CDR3 protein: CASSLPTGLGNQPQHF
clone size: -; J gene: TRBJ1-1; V gene: TRBV18; D gene: -; CDR3 DNA: TGTGCCAGCTCACCTCCCGGACGGAACACTGAAGCTTTCTTT; CDR3 protein: CASSPPGRNTEAFF
clone size: -; J gene: TRBJ2-1; V gene: TRBV20-1; D gene: TRBD2; CDR3 DNA: TGCAGTGCTAGTGCTGCGGGAGTTGGAAGAGATGAGCAGTTCTTC; CDR3 protein: CSASAAGVGRDEQFF
clone size: few; J gene: TRBJ2-1; V gene: TRBV5-1; D gene: -; CDR3 DNA: TGCGCCAGCAGCTTCGGACAGACACCGGGTGAGCAGTTCTTC; CDR3 protein: CASSFGQTPGEQFF
clone size: few; J gene: TRBJ2-7; V gene: TRBV27; D gene: -; CDR3 DNA: TGTGCCAGCAGTTTATCGTTACAGCTCTCCTACGAGCAGTACTTC; CDR3 protein: CASSLSLQLSYEQYF
clone size: -; J gene: TRBJ1-2; V gene: TRBV6-6; D gene: -; CDR3 DNA: TGTGCCAGCAGTTACGGTACGGCTGGCTACACCTTC; CDR3 protein: CASSYGTAGYTF
clone size: many; J gene: TRBJ2-7; V gene: TRBV7-2; D gene: -; CDR3 DNA: TGTGCCAGCAGTTCTAACTCCTACGAGCAGTACTTC; CDR3 protein: CASSSNSYEQYF
clone size: few; J gene: TRBJ2-7; V gene: TRBV5-1; D gene: -; CDR3 DNA: TGCGCCAGCAGCTTGGGTTTAGCCCCCTCCTACGAGCAGTACTTC; CDR3 protein: CASSLGLAPSYEQYF
clone size: -; J gene: TRBJ2-6; V gene: TRBV4-3; D gene: -; CDR3 DNA: TGCGCCAGCAGCCCCCAGGGGAATGGGGCCAACGTCCTGACTTTC; CDR3 protein: CASSPQGNGANVLTF
clone size: -; J gene: TRBJ2-3; V gene: TRBV6-1; D gene: -; CDR3 DNA: TGTGCCAGCAGTCCGAGTCGGAGCCACACAGATACGCAGTATTTT; CDR3 protein: CASSPSRSHTDTQYF
clone size: few; J gene: TRBJ2-3; V gene: TRBV3-1; D gene: TRBD2; CDR3 DNA: TGTGCCAGCAGCCAAACCCGGACTAGCGGCACAGATACGCAGTATTTT; CDR3 protein: CASSQTRTSGTDTQYF
clone size: many; J gene: TRBJ1-1; V gene: TRBV29-1; D gene: -; CDR3 DNA: TGCAGCGTTGGACAGCTACTCGCCATGAACACTGAAGCTTTCTTT; CDR3 protein: CSVGQLLAMNTEAFF
clone size: few; J gene: TRBJ2-3; V gene: TRBV15; D gene: TRBD1; CDR3 DNA: TGTGCCACCAGCAGTGACAGGGTTATGGATACGCAGTATTTT; CDR3 protein: CATSSDRVMDTQYF
clone size: many; J gene: TRBJ2-3; V gene: TRBV11-2; D gene: TRBD1; CDR3 DNA: TGTGCCAGCAGCTTAATGTTGACAGGGTTGGATACGCAGTATTTT; CDR3 protein: CASSLMLTGLDTQYF
clone size: many; J gene: TRBJ2-5; V gene: TRBV6-1; D gene: TRBD1; CDR3 DNA: TGTGCCAGCACCGAAGGACAGGGCGGGGAGACCCAGTACTTC; CDR3 protein: CASTEGQGGETQYF
clone size: few; J gene: TRBJ2-3; V gene: TRBV7-2; D gene: -; CDR3 DNA: TGTGCCAGCAGCCCCCAGCCGGTACGGGGGGCCGCAGATACGCAGTATTTT; CDR3 protein: CASSPQPVRGAADTQYF
clone size: few; J gene: TRBJ2-7; V gene: TRBV20-1; D gene: -; CDR3 DNA: TGCAGTGCTGCCCGGGACCCCCTCTCCTACGAGCAGTACTTC; CDR3 protein: CSAARDPLSYEQYF
clone size: -; J gene: TRBJ2-7; V gene: TRBV5-6; D gene: TRBD1; CDR3 DNA: TGTGCCAGCAGCCAAACAGGGGCCCACGAGCAGTACTTC; CDR3 protein: CASSQTGAHEQYF
clone size: -; J gene: TRBJ2-1; V gene: TRBV28; D gene: -; CDR3 DNA: TGTGCCAGCAGTCCATGGACGAGGAATGAGCAGTTCTTC; CDR3 protein: CASSPWTRNEQFF
clone size: many; J gene: TRBJ2-6; V gene: TRBV18; D gene: -; CDR3 DNA: TGTGCCAGCTCACCGGTACAGGCAACTTCCCCCAACGTCCTGACTTTC; CDR3 protein: CASSPVQATSPNVLTF
clone size: many; J gene: TRBJ2-3; V gene: TRBV12-3/TRBV12-4; D gene: -; CDR3 DNA: TGTGCCAGCAGGCGTAGCATAGATGGCACAGATACGCAGTATTTT; CDR3 protein: CASRRSIDGTDTQYF
clone size: many; J gene: TRBJ2-2; V gene: TRBV15; D gene: -; CDR3 DNA: TGTGCCACCAGCAGAAAGGGGAACACCGGGGAGCTGTTTTTT; CDR3 protein: CATSRKGNTGELFF
clone size: few; J gene: TRBJ2-4; V gene: TRBV5-1; D gene: TRBD1; CDR3 DNA: TGCGCCAGCAGCTTGGCCCAGGGGGTAAACATTCAGTACTTC; CDR3 protein: CASSLAQGVNIQYF
clone size: few; J gene: TRBJ1-1; V gene: TRBV12-3/TRBV12-4; D gene: TRBD1; CDR3 DNA: TGTGCCAGCAGACCAACAGGGGGCTACCCTGAAGCTTTCTTT; CDR3 protein: CASRPTGGYPEAFF
clone size: -; J gene: TRBJ1-3; V gene: TRBV6-6; D gene: -; CDR3 DNA: TGTGCCAGCAATAGGGGCCCTGGAAACACCATATATTTT; CDR3 protein: CASNRGPGNTIYF
clone size: -; J gene: TRBJ1-2; V gene: TRBV5-1; D gene: TRBD1; CDR3 DNA: TGCGCCAGCAGCTTGGGCGGGACAGGGGTCTATGGCTACACCTTC; CDR3 protein: CASSLGGTGVYGYTF
clone size: few; J gene: TRBJ2-2; V gene: TRBV4-2; D gene: TRBD2; CDR3 DNA: TGTGCCAGCGACCGAGCGGGACTAGCGGGAGGGCCGGGCACCGGGGAGCTGTTTTTT; CDR3 protein: CASDRAGLAGGPGTGELFF
clone size: -; J gene: TRBJ2-1; V gene: TRBV13; D gene: -; CDR3 DNA: TGTGCCAGCAGCTTAGGCCCCCGCGTCTACAATGAGCAGTTCTTC; CDR3 protein: CASSLGPRVYNEQFF
clone size: few; J gene: TRBJ2-2; V gene: TRBV19; D gene: -; CDR3 DNA: TGTGCCAGTAGTTCCGCGCAGACCACCGGGGAGCTGTTTTTT; CDR3 protein: CASSSAQTTGELFF
clone size: few; J gene: TRBJ1-2; V gene: TRBV6-1; D gene: -; CDR3 DNA: TGTGCCAGCAGTGAATTACAGGGTGGCTACACCTTC; CDR3 protein: CASSELQGGYTF
clone size: many; J gene: TRBJ2-2; V gene: TRBV5-5; D gene: TRBD2; CDR3 DNA: TGTGCCAGCAGCTACAAAGCGGGAGGCGGCGGGGAGCTGTTTTTT; CDR3 protein: CASSYKAGGGGELFF
clone size: -; J gene: TRBJ1-6; V gene: TRBV20-1; D gene: TRBD1; CDR3 DNA: TGCAGTGCCAATCCTACAGGGGGCCCTAATTCACCCCTCCACTTT; CDR3 protein: CSANPTGGPNSPLHF
clone size: few; J gene: TRBJ2-7; V gene: TRBV6-5; D gene: -; CDR3 DNA: TGTGCCAGCAGTTACTCGGGCCCTAGGTATCACTACGAGCAGTACTTC; CDR3 protein: CASSYSGPRYHYEQYF
clone size: few; J gene: TRBJ2-1; V gene: TRBV15; D gene: TRBD1; CDR3 DNA: TGTGCCACCAGCAACGGGGACAGGGTGAATGAGCAGTTCTTC; CDR3 protein: CATSNGDRVNEQFF
clone size: few; J gene: TRBJ2-2; V gene: TRBV11-1; D gene: TRBD1; CDR3 DNA: TGTGCCAGCAGCCTAGGGACAGCCGGCTACACCGGGGAGCTGTTTTTT; CDR3 protein: CASSLGTAGYTGELFF
clone size: many; J gene: TRBJ1-1; V gene: TRBV5-1; D gene: -; CDR3 DNA: TGCGCCAGCATGTCAGGGGTCATGAACACTGAAGCTTTCTTT; CDR3 protein: CASMSGVMNTEAFF
clone size: few; J gene: TRBJ2-1; V gene: TRBV18; D gene: -; CDR3 DNA: TGTGCCAGCTCACCAGGGAACGGGCCGCAGTTCTTC; CDR3 protein: CASSPGNGPQFF
clone size: few; J gene: TRBJ2-7; V gene: TRBV5-1; D gene: TRBD1; CDR3 DNA: TGCGCCAGCAGCTTAGAGGGACAGTATTACGAGCAGTACTTC; CDR3 protein: CASSLEGQYYEQYF
clone size: -; J gene: TRBJ1-2; V gene: TRBV20-1; D gene: -; CDR3 DNA: TGCAGTGCTAGAGATCACGTGGGCCTAGGCTATGGCTACACCTTC; CDR3 protein: CSARDHVGLGYGYTF
clone size: many; J gene: TRBJ2-5; V gene: TRBV3-1; D gene: TRBD2; CDR3 DNA: TGTGCCAGCAGCCAGACTAGCGGGAATCAAGAGACCCAGTACTTC; CDR3 protein: CASSQTSGNQETQYF
clone size: -; J gene: TRBJ2-1; V gene: TRBV7-2; D gene: TRBD2; CDR3 DNA: TGTGCCAGCAGCTTTGGACTAGCGGGAGTTTGGAACAATGAGCAGTTCTTC; CDR3 protein: CASSFGLAGVWNNEQFF
clone size: -; J gene: TRBJ2-3; V gene: TRBV15; D gene: TRBD2; CDR3 DNA: TGTGCCACCAGCAGAAGACTAGCGGGGTACGGAACAGATACGCAGTATTTT; CDR3 protein: CATSRRLAGYGTDTQYF
clone size: -; J gene: TRBJ2-2; V gene: TRBV10-1; D gene: -; CDR3 DNA: TGCGCCAGCAGTAACGCAGGATTCACCGGGGAGCTGTTTTTT; CDR3 protein: CASSNAGFTGELFF
clone size: few; J gene: TRBJ2-1; V gene: TRBV10-3; D gene: TRBD1; CDR3 DNA: TGTGCCATCAGTGTAAGAGGGGGCAATTTCAATGAGCAGTTCTTC; CDR3 protein: CAISVRGGNFNEQFF
clone size: few; J gene: TRBJ2-2; V gene: TRBV7-9; D gene: TRBD2; CDR3 DNA: TGTGCCAGCAGCCTCGCAGCGGGGGCAACCGGGGAGCTGTTTTTT; CDR3 protein: CASSLAAGATGELFF
clone size: -; J gene: TRBJ2-7; V gene: TRBV27; D gene: -; CDR3 DNA: TGTGCCAGCAGGCCGACAGGACAGCCTTACGAGCAGTACTTC; CDR3 protein: CASRPTGQPYEQYF
clone size: -; J gene: TRBJ2-1; V gene: TRBV18; D gene: TRBD2; CDR3 DNA: TGTGCCAGCTCACCACCGCCTGGGGGGGTTACCTACAATGAGCAGTTCTTC; CDR3 protein: CASSPPPGGVTYNEQFF
clone size: few; J gene: TRBJ2-3; V gene: TRBV7-2; D gene: -; CDR3 DNA: TGTGCCAGCAGCTTTCGGGCGAGAGATACGCAGTATTTT; CDR3 protein: CASSFRARDTQYF
clone size: -; J gene: TRBJ2-2; V gene: TRBV24-1; D gene: -; CDR3 DNA: TGTGCCACCAGTGATTTGGGGGCTGGACAGAACACCGGGGAGCTGTTTTTT; CDR3 protein: CATSDLGAGQNTGELFF
clone size: -; J gene: TRBJ2-5; V gene: TRBV9; D gene: TRBD2; CDR3 DNA: TGTGCCAGCAGCCCCCCCGGGGGGGCCCAGTACTTC; CDR3 protein: CASSPPGGAQYF
clone size: many; J gene: TRBJ2-7; V gene: TRBV6-5; D gene: -; CDR3 DNA: TGTGCCAGCAGCCTTACAGGGTCCGAGCAGTACTTC; CDR3 protein: CASSLTGSEQYF
clone size: -; J gene: TRBJ1-1; V gene: TRBV9; D gene: -; CDR3 DNA: TGTGCCAGCAGCCCCCAAGTCCCCGGGATGAACACTGAAGCTTTCTTT; CDR3 protein: CASSPQVPGMNTEAFF
clone size: many; J gene: TRBJ2-7; V gene: TRBV6-5; D gene: TRBD2; CDR3 DNA: TGTGCCAGCAGTTACTCCCCCGTGGGAGCGGGAGCATACGAGCAGTACTTC; CDR3 protein: CASSYSPVGAGAYEQYF
clone size: -; J gene: TRBJ2-7; V gene: TRBV20-1; D gene: -; CDR3 DNA: TGCAGTGCGGAGGACTACGAGCAGTACTTC; CDR3 protein: CSAEDYEQYF